These T cell receptor beta chains were read from a single sample in a study of regulatory T cells in long-lasting Graves disease. TCRdb itself ran the multiplex PCR reads through MiXCR, one entry per CDR3 protein. This sample yields around 340,000 distinct CDR3 sequences, of which 15% to 20% are seen a single time; approximately 31% belongs to the top ten. The sequencing here drew on peripheral blood mononuclear cells (PBMCs), taken when the disease was refractory, from a patient treated with antithyroid drugs. Receptor source: a female donor with Graves disease. Both conserved end residues are part of each CDR3. A D gene is named only where the DNA matches it firmly. Size is stated for part of the rows, as once, few or many counts, or as a class when the clone is expanded.

v_gene: TRBV7-9
abundance: NA
j_gene: TRBJ2-7
d_gene: TRBD1
CDR3aa: CASSRSGQGPYEQYF

v_gene: TRBV28
abundance: few
j_gene: TRBJ2-7
d_gene: TRBD1
CDR3aa: CASSLPDRELSYEQYF

v_gene: TRBV7-3
abundance: NA
j_gene: TRBJ2-2
d_gene: NA
CDR3aa: CASSTGSYTGELFF

v_gene: TRBV6-5
abundance: many
j_gene: TRBJ2-5
d_gene: NA
CDR3aa: CASSYSHRQGRGQETQYF

v_gene: TRBV20-1
abundance: few
j_gene: TRBJ1-1
d_gene: NA
CDR3aa: CSVSDGNTEAFF

v_gene: TRBV6-1
abundance: many
j_gene: TRBJ1-2
d_gene: TRBD1
CDR3aa: CASSVQGGPYGYTF

v_gene: TRBV10-3
abundance: many
j_gene: TRBJ1-5
d_gene: NA
CDR3aa: CAISEGGGQNNQPQHF

v_gene: TRBV29-1
abundance: many
j_gene: TRBJ1-5
d_gene: NA
CDR3aa: CSVAGQLNQPQHF

v_gene: TRBV6-5
abundance: many
j_gene: TRBJ2-7
d_gene: TRBD1
CDR3aa: CASSYSLGQLSYEQYF

v_gene: TRBV7-8
abundance: many
j_gene: TRBJ2-2
d_gene: NA
CDR3aa: CASSLAVSHTGELFF

v_gene: TRBV5-1
abundance: NA
j_gene: TRBJ2-3
d_gene: NA
CDR3aa: CASSSYRAEDTQYF

v_gene: TRBV4-1
abundance: NA
j_gene: TRBJ2-5
d_gene: TRBD1
CDR3aa: CASSPIPGQGRETQYF

v_gene: TRBV11-2
abundance: many
j_gene: TRBJ2-5
d_gene: TRBD2
CDR3aa: CASSLFENSGGQETQYF

v_gene: TRBV5-1
abundance: few
j_gene: TRBJ2-7
d_gene: TRBD2
CDR3aa: CASSLAREQPYEQYF

v_gene: TRBV18
abundance: NA
j_gene: TRBJ1-1
d_gene: NA
CDR3aa: CASSPTGARTTEAFF

v_gene: TRBV5-1
abundance: once
j_gene: TRBJ1-2
d_gene: TRBD1
CDR3aa: CASSLRPAQGANYGYTF

v_gene: TRBV4-3
abundance: NA
j_gene: TRBJ1-5
d_gene: TRBD1
CDR3aa: CASSQTPPGQGPQPQHF

v_gene: TRBV2
abundance: many
j_gene: TRBJ2-7
d_gene: TRBD2
CDR3aa: CASSDITSGTAYEQYF

v_gene: TRBV12-3/TRBV12-4
abundance: many
j_gene: TRBJ1-1
d_gene: NA
CDR3aa: CASRAGYTEAFF

v_gene: TRBV12-3/TRBV12-4
abundance: many
j_gene: TRBJ2-5
d_gene: NA
CDR3aa: CASSLGAGETQYF

v_gene: TRBV20-1
abundance: few
j_gene: TRBJ2-5
d_gene: TRBD2
CDR3aa: CSARGLAGFETQYF

v_gene: TRBV27
abundance: many
j_gene: TRBJ2-7
d_gene: TRBD2
CDR3aa: CASKAGGAGGPFGQYF

v_gene: TRBV6-1
abundance: many
j_gene: TRBJ1-5
d_gene: TRBD1
CDR3aa: CASKLGRGQAPNQPQHF

v_gene: TRBV11-2
abundance: many
j_gene: TRBJ2-7
d_gene: NA
CDR3aa: CASSLAAVLPEQYF

v_gene: TRBV4-1
abundance: NA
j_gene: TRBJ1-2
d_gene: NA
CDR3aa: CASSPPAEYGYTF

v_gene: TRBV7-3
abundance: many
j_gene: TRBJ2-7
d_gene: NA
CDR3aa: CASSLERGSHEQYF

v_gene: TRBV20-1
abundance: few
j_gene: TRBJ2-6
d_gene: TRBD1
CDR3aa: CSAYPSKQGEFGANVLTF

v_gene: TRBV5-1
abundance: NA
j_gene: TRBJ2-2
d_gene: TRBD1
CDR3aa: CASSYITGVTGELFF

v_gene: TRBV27
abundance: many
j_gene: TRBJ1-1
d_gene: NA
CDR3aa: CASRGVGTEAFF

v_gene: TRBV7-2
abundance: NA
j_gene: TRBJ2-3
d_gene: NA
CDR3aa: CASKSGHQTDTQYF

v_gene: TRBV7-2
abundance: few
j_gene: TRBJ1-5
d_gene: NA
CDR3aa: CASSTQGSNNQPQHF

v_gene: TRBV20-1
abundance: NA
j_gene: TRBJ2-7
d_gene: NA
CDR3aa: CSATRPSRDYEQYF

v_gene: TRBV7-2
abundance: NA
j_gene: TRBJ1-3
d_gene: NA
CDR3aa: CASSLLNRGNTIYF

v_gene: TRBV20-1
abundance: many
j_gene: TRBJ1-1
d_gene: TRBD1
CDR3aa: CSARPGTGVTEAFF

v_gene: TRBV6-1
abundance: few
j_gene: TRBJ2-5
d_gene: NA
CDR3aa: CASSRGAFQGKRGQETQYF

v_gene: TRBV27
abundance: NA
j_gene: TRBJ2-1
d_gene: TRBD1
CDR3aa: CASKRQGGSSYNEQFF

v_gene: TRBV6-1
abundance: NA
j_gene: TRBJ1-4
d_gene: TRBD1
CDR3aa: CASTLTGGGEKLFF

v_gene: TRBV12-3/TRBV12-4
abundance: many
j_gene: TRBJ2-2
d_gene: NA
CDR3aa: CATMDSGRPTGELFF

v_gene: TRBV2
abundance: NA
j_gene: TRBJ2-7
d_gene: TRBD1
CDR3aa: CARSGGAYEQYF

v_gene: TRBV4-3
abundance: NA
j_gene: TRBJ1-2
d_gene: NA
CDR3aa: CASSPYQDSYGYTF

v_gene: TRBV24-1
abundance: NA
j_gene: TRBJ1-1
d_gene: NA
CDR3aa: CATPEGESGTEAFF

v_gene: TRBV11-2
abundance: many
j_gene: TRBJ1-2
d_gene: NA
CDR3aa: CASRNMEGYTF

v_gene: TRBV15
abundance: many
j_gene: TRBJ2-4
d_gene: NA
CDR3aa: CATSREPLAVAKNIQYF

v_gene: TRBV9
abundance: many
j_gene: TRBJ2-2
d_gene: NA
CDR3aa: CASSLEGYPTGELFF

v_gene: TRBV6-5
abundance: few
j_gene: TRBJ1-2
d_gene: TRBD1
CDR3aa: CASSSPGQGGSYGYTF

v_gene: TRBV10-2
abundance: NA
j_gene: TRBJ1-1
d_gene: NA
CDR3aa: CASSEWSPNTEAFF

v_gene: TRBV2
abundance: many
j_gene: TRBJ2-2
d_gene: TRBD1
CDR3aa: CAGGQGNTGELFF

v_gene: TRBV15
abundance: few
j_gene: TRBJ2-5
d_gene: TRBD2
CDR3aa: CATSRDRPWTSGSQETQYF

v_gene: TRBV5-6
abundance: few
j_gene: TRBJ2-7
d_gene: TRBD1
CDR3aa: CASSLRQGFGEQYF

v_gene: TRBV6-1
abundance: many
j_gene: TRBJ2-1
d_gene: NA
CDR3aa: CATSSGGLADEQFF

v_gene: TRBV28
abundance: many
j_gene: TRBJ1-6
d_gene: TRBD1
CDR3aa: CASSVPGQLNSPLHF

v_gene: TRBV29-1
abundance: few
j_gene: TRBJ1-1
d_gene: NA
CDR3aa: CSVSWRGGTEAFF

v_gene: TRBV12-3/TRBV12-4
abundance: NA
j_gene: TRBJ1-2
d_gene: TRBD1
CDR3aa: CASRSPGQGGYGYTF